This entry features one T cell receptor (beta chain) sequence. The antigen is not known. The data derive from a study of beta chain features in type 1 diabetes. General study points: Shorter templates might be favored by PCR, and equally so in patients and in controls. At VDJ recombination sites, type 1 diabetes patients had fewer insertions and more deleted nucleotides.

Reverse transcribing all isolated RNA meant expressed TCRB transcripts were sequenced. Assay: immunoSEQ multiplex PCR; the TCRdb copy retains only in-frame clones and omits some. The profile shows hundreds of thousands of clones, approximately 14% of them singletons. Germline CDR1 and CDR2: SGHTA and FQGNSA. The junction had 11 bases not matched to a gene; V was cut back by 4 bases and J by 0 bases. The CDR3 has 18 amino acids. This chain uses TRBV7-2 with TRBJ1-5, with TRBD1 matching over 8 bases. The clonotype was recovered from a woman in her thirties or forties in good health. The sequenced sample consisted of naive CD4+ T cells from blood. CDR3 region: CASSYRIQGGYSNQPQHF. In DNA, the CDR3 is TGTGCCAGCAGCTACCGAATACAGGGGGGGTATAGCAATCAGCCCCAGCATTTT.